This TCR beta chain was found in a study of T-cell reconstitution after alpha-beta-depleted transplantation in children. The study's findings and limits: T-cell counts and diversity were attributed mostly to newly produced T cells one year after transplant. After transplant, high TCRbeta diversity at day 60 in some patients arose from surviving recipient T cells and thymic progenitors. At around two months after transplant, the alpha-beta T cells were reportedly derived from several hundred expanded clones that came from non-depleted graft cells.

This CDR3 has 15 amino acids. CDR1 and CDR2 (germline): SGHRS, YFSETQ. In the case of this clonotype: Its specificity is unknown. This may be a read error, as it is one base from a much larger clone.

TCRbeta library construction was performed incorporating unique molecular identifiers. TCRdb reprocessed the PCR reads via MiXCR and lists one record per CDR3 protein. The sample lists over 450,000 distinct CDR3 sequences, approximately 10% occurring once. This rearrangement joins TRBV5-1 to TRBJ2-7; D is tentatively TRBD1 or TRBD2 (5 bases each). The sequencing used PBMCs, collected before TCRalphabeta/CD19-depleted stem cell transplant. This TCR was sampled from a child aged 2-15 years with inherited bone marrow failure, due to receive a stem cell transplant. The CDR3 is CASSLTAGSSYDQYF. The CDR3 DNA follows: TGCGCCAGCAGCTTGACGGCAGGGAGCTCCTACGACCAGTACTTC.